This is a list of T cell receptor beta chains from one sample in a study of blood T cell repertoires in COVID-19. Data came from immunoSEQ multiplex PCR; TCRdb stores just in-frame clones and leaves some out. This sample has more than 100,000 clones; around 87% occur once, and the top ten carry roughly 2.5%. Specimen: peripheral blood. These receptors came from a man aged 45-60 years with active COVID-19. Each CDR3 is given with its conserved first and last residue. A D gene is named only where the DNA matches it firmly. Only some rows state a clone size, as once, few, many or a class for expanded clones.

J gene: TRBJ1-4; V gene: TRBV19; clone size: -; D gene: -; CDR3 length: 17; CDR3 DNA: TGTGCCAGTAGTACCTCCAGTCGGGGTGCAACTAATGAAAAACTGTTTTTT; CDR3 protein: CASSTSSRGATNEKLFF
J gene: TRBJ1-5; V gene: TRBV28; clone size: -; D gene: -; CDR3 length: 15; CDR3 DNA: TGTGCCAGCAGTTTAGGAGCGGGGGGGCCTCAGCCCCAGCATTTT; CDR3 protein: CASSLGAGGPQPQHF
J gene: TRBJ1-3; V gene: TRBV29-1; clone size: -; D gene: -; CDR3 length: 13; CDR3 DNA: TGCAGCGTTGCGGGACAAAACCAAAACACCATATATTTT; CDR3 protein: CSVAGQNQNTIYF
J gene: TRBJ2-2; V gene: TRBV3-1/TRBV3-2; clone size: -; D gene: -; CDR3 length: 15; CDR3 DNA: TGTGCCAGCAGCCATGGGGGGGGCTCGACCGGGGAGCTGTTTTTT; CDR3 protein: CASSHGGGSTGELFF
J gene: TRBJ1-5; V gene: TRBV7-2; clone size: -; D gene: -; CDR3 length: 15; CDR3 DNA: TGTGCCAGCAGCTTAGACAGGTCCTCGAATCAGCCCCAGCATTTT; CDR3 protein: CASSLDRSSNQPQHF
J gene: TRBJ1-2; V gene: TRBV2; clone size: once; D gene: -; CDR3 length: 11; CDR3 DNA: TGTGCCAGCAGGGGACTGGGGGGCTACACCTTC; CDR3 protein: CASRGLGGYTF
J gene: TRBJ1-2; V gene: TRBV7-2; clone size: -; D gene: -; CDR3 length: 15; CDR3 DNA: TGTGCCAGCAGCTTACCTGGGAGGGTTAACTATGGCTACACCTTC; CDR3 protein: CASSLPGRVNYGYTF
J gene: TRBJ1-2; V gene: TRBV7-9; clone size: -; D gene: -; CDR3 length: 15; CDR3 DNA: TGTGCCAGCAGCTTAGCGGGGAGCACTAACTATGGCTACACCTTC; CDR3 protein: CASSLAGSTNYGYTF
J gene: TRBJ2-2; V gene: TRBV7-2; clone size: -; D gene: -; CDR3 length: 16; CDR3 DNA: TGTGCCAGCAGTCCCCCGGGTGGGTCCTACACCGGGGAGCTGTTTTTT; CDR3 protein: CASSPPGGSYTGELFF
J gene: TRBJ2-7; V gene: TRBV5-1; clone size: -; D gene: -; CDR3 length: 14; CDR3 DNA: TGCGCCAGCAGCCGGAGATTGGACGAGGGCGAGCAGTACTTC; CDR3 protein: CASSRRLDEGEQYF
J gene: TRBJ1-5; V gene: TRBV27; clone size: -; D gene: TRBD1; CDR3 length: 17; CDR3 DNA: TGTGCCAGCAGTATGAGAACAGGGGCGGAGTACAATCAGCCCCAGCATTTT; CDR3 protein: CASSMRTGAEYNQPQHF
J gene: TRBJ1-4; V gene: TRBV27; clone size: -; D gene: TRBD1; CDR3 length: 16; CDR3 DNA: TGTGCCAGCAGTTTATACCCGGGACAGGGGAATGAAAAACTGTTTTTT; CDR3 protein: CASSLYPGQGNEKLFF
J gene: TRBJ2-7; V gene: TRBV5-1; clone size: once; D gene: -; CDR3 length: 11; CDR3 DNA: TGCGCCAGCAGAGAGAGGTCGGAGCAGTACTTC; CDR3 protein: CASRERSEQYF
J gene: TRBJ2-2; V gene: TRBV28; clone size: -; D gene: -; CDR3 length: 17; CDR3 DNA: TGTGCCAGCAGTCCCAACCCGACACATAGCGGTCCCGGGGAGCTGTTTTTT; CDR3 protein: CASSPNPTHSGPGELFF
J gene: TRBJ1-2; V gene: TRBV27; clone size: once; D gene: -; CDR3 length: 13; CDR3 DNA: TGTGCCAGCAGTTCCGGGACATTTTGGAGCTACACCTTC; CDR3 protein: CASSSGTFWSYTF
J gene: TRBJ2-1; V gene: TRBV4-2; clone size: -; D gene: TRBD2; CDR3 length: 15; CDR3 DNA: TGTGCCAGCAGCCAAGTGAGCGGGGGGGCGTTTGAGCAGTTCTTC; CDR3 protein: CASSQVSGGAFEQFF
J gene: TRBJ2-3; V gene: TRBV12-3/TRBV12-4; clone size: -; D gene: -; CDR3 length: 13; CDR3 DNA: TGTGCCAGCAGTTCATACAGGGCAGATACGCAGTATTTT; CDR3 protein: CASSSYRADTQYF
J gene: TRBJ1-3; V gene: TRBV6-5; clone size: -; D gene: -; CDR3 length: 15; CDR3 DNA: TGTGCCAGCAGGCCCCAAGGGACAAAGCGAAACACCATATATTTT; CDR3 protein: CASRPQGTKRNTIYF
J gene: TRBJ1-5; V gene: TRBV6-1; clone size: -; D gene: -; CDR3 length: 17; CDR3 DNA: TGTGCCAGCAGTGAACCAGGGAGGCCCTTTAGCAATCAGCCCCAGCATTTT; CDR3 protein: CASSEPGRPFSNQPQHF
J gene: TRBJ2-7; V gene: TRBV5-1; clone size: -; D gene: -; CDR3 length: 13; CDR3 DNA: TGCGCCAGCAGCCCTAGAGGTGCCCACGAGCAGTACTTC; CDR3 protein: CASSPRGAHEQYF
J gene: TRBJ2-1; V gene: TRBV5-1; clone size: once; D gene: -; CDR3 length: 15; CDR3 DNA: TGCGCCAGCAGCTTGGTTGGAGGGATGGGCAATGAGCAGTTCTTC; CDR3 protein: CASSLVGGMGNEQFF
J gene: TRBJ2-1; V gene: TRBV7-2; clone size: -; D gene: -; CDR3 length: 12; CDR3 DNA: TGTGCCAGACCAGGGCCGGCCAATGAGCAGTTCTTC; CDR3 protein: CARPGPANEQFF
J gene: TRBJ1-2; V gene: TRBV11-3; clone size: -; D gene: -; CDR3 length: 15; CDR3 DNA: TGTGCCAGCAGCTTATCGGGGGGCGAGAACTATGGCTACACCTTC; CDR3 protein: CASSLSGGENYGYTF
J gene: TRBJ2-7; V gene: TRBV6-5; clone size: -; D gene: -; CDR3 length: 11; CDR3 DNA: TGTGCCAGCAGTCGGGGTGGCGAGCAGTACTTC; CDR3 protein: CASSRGGEQYF
J gene: TRBJ1-2; V gene: TRBV7-9; clone size: -; D gene: TRBD1; CDR3 length: 17; CDR3 DNA: TGTGCCAGCAGCTTAGTATTGGGACAGCGTTTCGGATATGGCTACACCTTC; CDR3 protein: CASSLVLGQRFGYGYTF
J gene: TRBJ2-5; V gene: TRBV6-5; clone size: -; D gene: -; CDR3 length: 14; CDR3 DNA: TGTGCCAGCAGCCCCGCGGGGACCAAAGAGACCCAGTACTTC; CDR3 protein: CASSPAGTKETQYF
J gene: TRBJ2-7; V gene: TRBV7-9; clone size: few; D gene: -; CDR3 length: 15; CDR3 DNA: TGTGCCAGCAGCGCCCAGGGGAGAGACGGCTACGAGCAGTACTTC; CDR3 protein: CASSAQGRDGYEQYF
J gene: TRBJ1-2; V gene: TRBV4-2; clone size: -; D gene: -; CDR3 length: 15; CDR3 DNA: TGTGCCAGCAGCCAAGCCGGCCTTGGTTCGGGTGGCTACACCTTC; CDR3 protein: CASSQAGLGSGGYTF
J gene: TRBJ2-1; V gene: TRBV10-1; clone size: -; D gene: TRBD1; CDR3 length: 15; CDR3 DNA: TGCGCCAGCAGAGATAGGACAGGTACCTACAATGAGCAGTTCTTC; CDR3 protein: CASRDRTGTYNEQFF
J gene: TRBJ1-1; V gene: TRBV7-9; clone size: once; D gene: -; CDR3 length: 13; CDR3 DNA: TGTGCCAGCAGCTTAAGTAACCAGATTGAAGCTTTCTTT; CDR3 protein: CASSLSNQIEAFF
J gene: TRBJ1-4; V gene: TRBV12-2; clone size: -; D gene: -; CDR3 length: 17; CDR3 DNA: TGTGCAAGTCGCTTAGCTTTGGAGGCAGTTCCTAATGAAAAACTGTTTTTT; CDR3 protein: CASRLALEAVPNEKLFF
J gene: TRBJ1-6; V gene: TRBV4-3; clone size: -; D gene: TRBD1; CDR3 length: 15; CDR3 DNA: TGCGCCAGCAGCCAACGGACAGGGAGGAATTCACCCCTCCACTTT; CDR3 protein: CASSQRTGRNSPLHF
J gene: TRBJ1-5; V gene: TRBV7-2; clone size: -; D gene: -; CDR3 length: 15; CDR3 DNA: TGTGCCAGCAGCTCTCTTTCGGGGAGCAATCAGCCCCAGCATTTT; CDR3 protein: CASSSLSGSNQPQHF
J gene: TRBJ2-5; V gene: TRBV7-2; clone size: -; D gene: -; CDR3 length: 13; CDR3 DNA: TGTGCCAGCAGCTTCGCGGGACAAGAGACCCAGTACTTC; CDR3 protein: CASSFAGQETQYF
J gene: TRBJ1-5; V gene: TRBV18; clone size: -; D gene: TRBD1; CDR3 length: 15; CDR3 DNA: TGTGCCAGCTCACCAAACAGGGGGCAGGATCAGCCCCAGCATTTT; CDR3 protein: CASSPNRGQDQPQHF
J gene: TRBJ1-5; V gene: TRBV4-1; clone size: few; D gene: -; CDR3 length: 16; CDR3 DNA: TGCGCCAGCAGCCAGGGTCGGGGGGGCTCTAGTCAGCCCCAGCATTTT; CDR3 protein: CASSQGRGGSSQPQHF
J gene: TRBJ1-2; V gene: TRBV6-5; clone size: once; D gene: -; CDR3 length: 15; CDR3 DNA: TGTGCCAGCAGTTATGGCGGGGGGCGCGGCTATGGCTACACCTTC; CDR3 protein: CASSYGGGRGYGYTF
J gene: TRBJ2-1; V gene: TRBV7-8; clone size: -; D gene: TRBD1; CDR3 length: 16; CDR3 DNA: TGTGCCAGCAGCTTCTCCGGGACAGGGGCCTACAATGAGCAGTTCTTC; CDR3 protein: CASSFSGTGAYNEQFF
J gene: TRBJ2-5; V gene: TRBV18; clone size: -; D gene: -; CDR3 length: 15; CDR3 DNA: TGTGCCAGCCACCAAGGTAGACTCTTACAAGAGACCCAGTACTTC; CDR3 protein: CASHQGRLLQETQYF
J gene: TRBJ2-7; V gene: TRBV7-2; clone size: -; D gene: -; CDR3 length: 13; CDR3 DNA: TGTGCCAGCAGCTTAGTCACTACTGGCGAGCAGTACTTC; CDR3 protein: CASSLVTTGEQYF
J gene: TRBJ1-1; V gene: TRBV5-4; clone size: -; D gene: -; CDR3 length: 14; CDR3 DNA: TGTGCCAGCACCCCGATCGGGGGGGGGACTGAAGCTTTCTTT; CDR3 protein: CASTPIGGGTEAFF
J gene: TRBJ1-1; V gene: TRBV4-3; clone size: -; D gene: -; CDR3 length: 13; CDR3 DNA: TGCGCCAGCAGCCAAGATCCAGGGTCTGAAGCTTTCTTT; CDR3 protein: CASSQDPGSEAFF
J gene: TRBJ1-5; V gene: TRBV7-8; clone size: -; D gene: -; CDR3 length: 14; CDR3 DNA: TGTGCCAGCAGCGCGGCCCGGCCCGATCAGCCCCAGCATTTT; CDR3 protein: CASSAARPDQPQHF
J gene: TRBJ1-3; V gene: TRBV3-1/TRBV3-2; clone size: once; D gene: -; CDR3 length: 14; CDR3 DNA: TGTGCCAGCAGCCCCCAGGTCTCTGGAAACACCATATATTTT; CDR3 protein: CASSPQVSGNTIYF
J gene: TRBJ2-5; V gene: TRBV5-1; clone size: -; D gene: -; CDR3 length: 15; CDR3 DNA: TGCGCCAGCAGCCCGACGGGCGGGGTGGAAGAGACCCAGTACTTC; CDR3 protein: CASSPTGGVEETQYF
J gene: TRBJ2-3; V gene: TRBV18; clone size: -; D gene: TRBD1; CDR3 length: 15; CDR3 DNA: TGTGCCAGCTCACCACGACAGGGGGGTGCAGGTACGCAGTATTTT; CDR3 protein: CASSPRQGGAGTQYF
J gene: TRBJ1-2; V gene: TRBV10-1; clone size: -; D gene: -; CDR3 length: 12; CDR3 DNA: TGCGCCAGCAGGGGGGGAAACTATGGCTACACCTTC; CDR3 protein: CASRGGNYGYTF
J gene: TRBJ2-7; V gene: TRBV3-1/TRBV3-2; clone size: -; D gene: TRBD2; CDR3 length: 15; CDR3 DNA: TGTGCCAGCAGCTACCAGCGGGGGGGCCCCTACGAGCAGTACTTC; CDR3 protein: CASSYQRGGPYEQYF
J gene: TRBJ2-5; V gene: TRBV3-1/TRBV3-2; clone size: few; D gene: TRBD2; CDR3 length: 16; CDR3 DNA: TGTGCCAGCAGCCAGACGACTAGCGGGGTAAGGGAGACCCAGTACTTC; CDR3 protein: CASSQTTSGVRETQYF
J gene: TRBJ1-2; V gene: TRBV6-1; clone size: few; D gene: -; CDR3 length: 13; CDR3 DNA: TGTGCCAGCAGTGAAAGCTCTAACTATGGCTACACCTTC; CDR3 protein: CASSESSNYGYTF
J gene: TRBJ2-3; V gene: TRBV19; clone size: -; D gene: -; CDR3 length: 13; CDR3 DNA: TGTGCCAGTCGGTGGGGCCCGTCAGATACGCAGTATTTT; CDR3 protein: CASRWGPSDTQYF
J gene: TRBJ1-2; V gene: TRBV4-1; clone size: once; D gene: -; CDR3 length: 15; CDR3 DNA: TGCGCCAGCAGCCGAGGGGAGGTGACTAACTATGGCTACACCTTC; CDR3 protein: CASSRGEVTNYGYTF
J gene: TRBJ2-3; V gene: TRBV14; clone size: -; D gene: TRBD2; CDR3 length: 13; CDR3 DNA: TGTGCCAGCAGCCTAGCGGGGACGGATACGCAGTATTTT; CDR3 protein: CASSLAGTDTQYF
J gene: TRBJ2-7; V gene: TRBV18; clone size: -; D gene: TRBD2; CDR3 length: 14; CDR3 DNA: TGTGCCAGCTCAGGAGGGACTAGCTCTTACGAGCAGTACTTC; CDR3 protein: CASSGGTSSYEQYF
J gene: TRBJ1-1; V gene: TRBV7-2; clone size: -; D gene: -; CDR3 length: 14; CDR3 DNA: TGTGCCAGCATGGCCAGGATGACGAACACTGAAGCTTTCTTT; CDR3 protein: CASMARMTNTEAFF
J gene: TRBJ1-2; V gene: TRBV5-1; clone size: once; D gene: TRBD1; CDR3 length: 15; CDR3 DNA: TGCGCCAGCAGCGGAGGGGGCACCCGAGCTTATGGCTACACCTTC; CDR3 protein: CASSGGGTRAYGYTF
J gene: TRBJ2-5; V gene: TRBV5-6; clone size: -; D gene: TRBD2; CDR3 length: 15; CDR3 DNA: TGTGCCACCAAAGTTCTAGCGGGGACTCAAGAGACCCAGTACTTC; CDR3 protein: CATKVLAGTQETQYF
J gene: TRBJ2-7; V gene: TRBV9; clone size: -; D gene: -; CDR3 length: 14; CDR3 DNA: TGTGCCAGCAGCGTTGAAGGCGGGACCCACGAGCAGTACTTC; CDR3 protein: CASSVEGGTHEQYF
J gene: TRBJ2-5; V gene: TRBV12-3/TRBV12-4; clone size: many; D gene: -; CDR3 length: 13; CDR3 DNA: TGTGCCAGCAGTTTAGATAGTCCAGAGACCCAGTACTTC; CDR3 protein: CASSLDSPETQYF
J gene: TRBJ1-2; V gene: TRBV11-2; clone size: -; D gene: -; CDR3 length: 13; CDR3 DNA: TGTGCCAGCAGCCCAGACAGCTACTATGGCTACACCTTC; CDR3 protein: CASSPDSYYGYTF